Listed below are T cell receptor beta chains from one sample, sequenced in a study of T cell changes during pregnancy in multiple sclerosis. Repertoires were generated with immunoSEQ multiplex PCR, while TCRdb's copy carries only in-frame clones and drops some. The table has roughly 27,000 clones, approximately 87% seen once. Here the sequenced sample was CD8+ T cells from peripheral blood mononuclear cells, taken after pregnancy. These receptors all come from a female donor with multiple sclerosis, enrolled in a pregnancy study. Both conserved end residues are part of each CDR3. The order of the fields is clone size, J gene, V gene, CDR3 protein. Some rows have no size entry. The others give once, few or many, or a class for an expanded clone.

abundance: few
j_gene: TRBJ2-1
v_gene: TRBV4-1
CDR3aa: CASSQEGQRGSEQFF

abundance: NA
j_gene: TRBJ1-2
v_gene: TRBV15
CDR3aa: CATRTAGFYGYTF

abundance: once
j_gene: TRBJ2-4
v_gene: TRBV6-6
CDR3aa: CASRPGGPNIQYF

abundance: once
j_gene: TRBJ2-1
v_gene: TRBV6-1
CDR3aa: CASSEWSDEQFF

abundance: NA
j_gene: TRBJ2-7
v_gene: TRBV30
CDR3aa: CAWSDGGEQYF

abundance: NA
j_gene: TRBJ2-7
v_gene: TRBV29-1
CDR3aa: CSVEQGAYEQYF

abundance: NA
j_gene: TRBJ1-6
v_gene: TRBV7-6
CDR3aa: CASSLAAGGRDSPLHF

abundance: NA
j_gene: TRBJ1-5
v_gene: TRBV9
CDR3aa: CASSTTGALNQPQHF

abundance: NA
j_gene: TRBJ2-4
v_gene: TRBV7-2
CDR3aa: CASSLSAGGPSYIQYF

abundance: NA
j_gene: TRBJ1-2
v_gene: TRBV19
CDR3aa: CASSFPTGWNYGYTF

abundance: NA
j_gene: TRBJ1-2
v_gene: TRBV13
CDR3aa: CASSPPEPAGGNYGYTF

abundance: NA
j_gene: TRBJ1-2
v_gene: TRBV5-4
CDR3aa: CASSLVGTNYGYTF

abundance: NA
j_gene: TRBJ2-3
v_gene: TRBV6-1
CDR3aa: CASSEGRLAITDTQYF

abundance: NA
j_gene: TRBJ2-7
v_gene: TRBV28
CDR3aa: CASSFLAGSTYEQYF

abundance: NA
j_gene: TRBJ1-6
v_gene: TRBV4-1
CDR3aa: CASSPHRSLYNSPLHF

abundance: NA
j_gene: TRBJ2-2
v_gene: TRBV2
CDR3aa: CASSDSPNTGELFF

abundance: NA
j_gene: TRBJ1-5
v_gene: TRBV5-8
CDR3aa: CASSPFTTGANQPQHF

abundance: NA
j_gene: TRBJ2-3
v_gene: TRBV7-9
CDR3aa: CASSREGTGDTDTQYF

abundance: NA
j_gene: TRBJ2-3
v_gene: TRBV7-3
CDR3aa: CASSLRGGFTDTQYF